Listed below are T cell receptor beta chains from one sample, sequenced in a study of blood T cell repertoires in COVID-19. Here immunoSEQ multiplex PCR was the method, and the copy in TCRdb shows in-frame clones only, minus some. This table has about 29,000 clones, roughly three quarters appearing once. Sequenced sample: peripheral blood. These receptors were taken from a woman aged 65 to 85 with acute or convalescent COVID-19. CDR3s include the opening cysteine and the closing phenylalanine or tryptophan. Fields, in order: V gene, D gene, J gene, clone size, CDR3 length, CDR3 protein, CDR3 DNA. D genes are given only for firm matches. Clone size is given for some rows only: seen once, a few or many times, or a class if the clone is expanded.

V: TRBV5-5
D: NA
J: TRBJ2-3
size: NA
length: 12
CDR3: CASSGRTDTQYF
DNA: TGTGCCAGCAGCGGTCGGACAGATACGCAGTATTTT

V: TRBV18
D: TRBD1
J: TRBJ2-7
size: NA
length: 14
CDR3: CASSPSQGVYEQYF
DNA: TGTGCCAGCTCACCTTCGCAGGGGGTGTACGAGCAGTACTTC

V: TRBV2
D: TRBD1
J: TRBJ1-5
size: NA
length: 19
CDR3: CASSEPGTGGPYSNQPQHF
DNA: TGTGCCAGCAGTGAACCCGGGACAGGGGGCCCCTATAGCAATCAGCCCCAGCATTTT

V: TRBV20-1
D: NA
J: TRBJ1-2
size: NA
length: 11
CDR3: CSAGDILGYTF
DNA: TGCAGTGCCGGGGACATTCTTGGCTACACCTTC

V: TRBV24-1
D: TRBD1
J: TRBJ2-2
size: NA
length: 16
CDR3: CATSDRDRGGTGELFF
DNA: TGTGCCACCAGTGACCGAGACAGGGGGGGCACCGGGGAGCTGTTTTTT

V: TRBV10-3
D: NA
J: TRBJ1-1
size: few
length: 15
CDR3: CAIREGGIMNTEAFF
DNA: TGTGCCATCAGGGAGGGGGGGATCATGAACACTGAAGCTTTCTTT

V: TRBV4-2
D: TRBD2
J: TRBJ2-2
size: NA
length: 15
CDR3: CASSLTAGDPGELFF
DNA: TGTGCCAGCAGCCTTACCGCGGGGGATCCCGGGGAGCTGTTTTTT

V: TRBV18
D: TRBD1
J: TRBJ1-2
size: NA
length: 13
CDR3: CASSPIGTDGYTF
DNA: TGTGCCAGCTCACCTATCGGGACAGATGGCTACACCTTC

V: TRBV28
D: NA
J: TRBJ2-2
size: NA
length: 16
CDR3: CASSVYRDPNTGELFF
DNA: TGTGCCAGCAGTGTCTACAGAGACCCGAACACCGGGGAGCTGTTTTTT

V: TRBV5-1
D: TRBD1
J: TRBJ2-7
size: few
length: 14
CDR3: CASSRPGQLYEQYF
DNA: TGCGCCAGCAGCCGACCGGGACAGCTCTACGAGCAGTACTTC

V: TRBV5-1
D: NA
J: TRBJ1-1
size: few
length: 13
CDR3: CASRSRLDTEAFF
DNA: TGCGCCAGCAGATCTAGGTTGGACACTGAAGCTTTCTTT